This T cell receptor (beta chain) was sequenced during a study of vaccination and CD4 T cells after COVID-19. Per germline, CDR1 LNHNV and CDR2 YYDKDF (reference sequence). The trim removed 6 bases at V and 1 base at J, leaving 3 bases unmatched. This CDR3 region has 14 residues. CD4+ T cells that had been cultured provided DNA sequenced with the Oncomine TCR Beta short-read assay. TCRdb called the PCR reads again in MiXCR, with one record for every CDR3 protein. The data show 9,500 or so distinct CDR3 sequences, under 75% seen once. Treatment in this sample: roughly 10-day PBMC culture with coronavirus spike peptide pools or control peptides (ViraFEST assay). A note on this clonotype: Its specificity is unknown.

The chain uses TRBV15 and TRBJ2-3; 8 bases align to TRBD2. The sample taken for sequencing was CD4+ T cells from blood, cultured in vitro. The receptor comes from a human donor who had recovered from COVID-19. CDR3 region: CATRTSGGTDTQYF. The CDR3 DNA follows: TGTGCCACCAGAACTAGCGGCGGCACAGATACGCAGTATTTT.